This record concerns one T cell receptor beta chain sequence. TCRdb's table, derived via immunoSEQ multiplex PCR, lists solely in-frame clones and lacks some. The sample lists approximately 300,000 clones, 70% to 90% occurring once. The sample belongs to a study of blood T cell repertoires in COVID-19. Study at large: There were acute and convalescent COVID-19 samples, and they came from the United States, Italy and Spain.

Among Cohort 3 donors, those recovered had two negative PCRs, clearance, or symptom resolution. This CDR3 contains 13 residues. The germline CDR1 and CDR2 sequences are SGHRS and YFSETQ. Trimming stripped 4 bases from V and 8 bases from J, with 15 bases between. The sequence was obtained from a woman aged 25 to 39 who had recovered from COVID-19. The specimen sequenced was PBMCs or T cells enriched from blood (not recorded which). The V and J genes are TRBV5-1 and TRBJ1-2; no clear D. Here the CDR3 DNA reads TGCGCCAGCAGCGACCAGACGCGGCAAGGCTACACCTTC. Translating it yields CASSDQTRQGYTF.